Below are 13 T cell receptor beta chains sequenced from a single sample in a study of tumor-infiltrating lymphocytes in primary liver carcinoma (dated by TCRdb to about 2017). Sequencing took place on an Illumina HiSeq 2500. TCRbeta-specific cDNA was reverse-transcribed from 500 ng total RNA using a constant-region primer and ProtoScript II reverse transcriptase. Three nested multiplex PCR rounds, following a slightly modified ARM-PCR procedure, were used to build the TCRbeta libraries. The first two PCR rounds used multiplex TRBV1-TRBV30 forward primers with a Cbeta reverse primer, each for about 10 cycles. TCRdb trimmed the raw reads at Q25, called clones with MiXCR and kept productive beta chains. Each record represents a unique CDR3 protein, reported with the most common genes and DNA among its rows. The sample table records some 180,000 distinct CDR3 sequences; roughly 60% of these occur just once. The ten top clones hold 72% of the sample.

Blood RNA was extracted from unsorted whole blood using TRIzol reagent, and germline DNA was obtained with the DNeasy Blood & Tissue kit. Sequencing input: peripheral blood. These receptors were obtained from a middle-aged man with primary liver carcinoma and hepatitis B virus infection.

Remarks on this clonotype: A clone one base away is much larger, so this may be a read error. The CDR3 does not close with the conserved phenylalanine or tryptophan, likely indicating a read error. The V and J genes are TRBV11-2 and TRBJ2-1, with TRBD1 identical over 7 bases. Germline trimming cut 7 bases from V and 5 bases from J; bases unmatched to any gene: 8. Germline CDR1 and CDR2: SGHAT and FQNNGV. The CDR3 sequence is 14 residues long. CDR3 in amino acids: CASTLNTGDNEQFS. CDR3 coding DNA: TGTGCCAGCACCCTAAATACAGGGGACAATGAGCAGTTCTCC.

About this clonotype: A read error is likely, as this CDR3 ends without the conserved phenylalanine or tryptophan. The gene calls are TRBV11-2 and TRBJ2-5; 7 bases match TRBD2. The germline V gene encodes CDR1 SGHAT and CDR2 FQNNGV. Trimming took 5 bases from V and 0 from J; bases not matched to a gene: 6. The CDR3 sequence is 15 residues long. CDR3 sequence: CASSAFLADQETQYV. The CDR3 bases are TGTGCCAGCAGCGCATTCCTAGCGGACCAAGAGACCCAGTACGTC.

This clonotype was seen a handful of times. V usage is TRBV12-3 or TRBV12-4 and J usage is TRBJ2-1, with a possible D match to TRBD2 (5 bases). The V end was cut by 7 bases, the J end by 8 bases, with 15 bases between. The CDR3 has 13 amino acids. The CDR3 DNA reads as TGTGCCAGCACCCGCCAGGACTTTTATGAGCAGTTCTTC. This codes for CASTRQDFYEQFF.

Here the CDR3 DNA reads TGTGCCAGCAGTTACCGAGGACTAGCGGGGATCAAAGTCGATGAGCAGTTCTTC. Residues: CASSYRGLAGIKVDEQFF. The rearrangement uses TRBV6-5 and TRBJ2-1; TRBD2 matches 12 bases. The CDR3 sequence is 18 residues long. CDR1 and CDR2 (germline): MNHEY, SVGAGI. V lost 2 bases and J lost 8; bases outside the gene matches: 13.

The gene calls are TRBV11-2 and TRBJ2-1; TRBD2 agrees at 8 bases. The CDR3 covers 22 residues. The J segment lost 4 bases and the V segment lost 8 bases, leaving 31 bases of the junction unmatched. Germline V gene data show CDR1 as SGHAT and CDR2 as FQNNGV. The CDR3 sequence is CASCLRPPSPSRAGAGYNEQFF. DNA of the CDR3: TGTGCCAGCTGCCTAAGGCCCCCCTCCCCTTCCCGAGCGGGAGCAGGATACAATGAGCAGTTCTTC.

Concerning this clonotype itself: No conserved phenylalanine or tryptophan ends this CDR3, so it is likely a read error. This chain uses TRBV11-2 with TRBJ2-4; either TRBD1 or TRBD2 may fit D (5 bases each). Trimming took off 3 bases at V and 8 bases at J, with 11 bases between the two ends. Germline assignment: CDR1 SGHAT and CDR2 FQNNGV. The CDR3 length is 13 residues. The CDR3 protein is CASSLNQGDIQYS. CDR3 in DNA: TGTGCCAGCAGCTTGAATCAGGGAGACATTCAGTACTCC.

The rearrangement links TRBV7-9 to TRBJ1-2; no reliable D call. From germline, CDR1 is SEHNR and CDR2 FQNEAQ (reference sequence). V lost 4 bases to trimming and J lost 9 bases, with 15 bases between them. The CDR3 contains 13 residues. CDR3 sequence reads: CASSSTDVRSYTF. CDR3 bases: TGTGCCAGCAGCTCTACAGATGTACGGAGCTACACCTTC.

This rearrangement joins TRBV5-1 to TRBJ1-1; unclear D gene. Germline CDR1 is SGHRS and CDR2 is YFSETQ. Trimming shortened V by 4 bases and J by 4 bases, and 17 bases separated the two germline ends. CDR3 length equals 15 residues. In DNA form, the CDR3 reads TGCGCCAGCAGCGCCTACAGCGGGGAGAGCACTGAAGCTTTCTTT. It is translated as CASSAYSGESTEAFF. Full variable domain (outside the CDR3, taken from reference TRBV5-1 and TRBJ1-1): KAGVTQTPRYLIKTRGQQVTLSCSPISGHRSVSWYQQTPGQGLQFLFEYFSETQRNKGNFPGRFSGRQFSNSRSEMNVSTLELGDSALYLCASSAYSGESTEAFFGQGTRLTVV.

Details on this clonotype: This likely comes from a read error, as the CDR3 has no conserved phenylalanine or tryptophan at its end. The chain employs TRBV6-5 and TRBJ2-7, with 9 positions matching TRBD1. Germline trimming cut 0 bases from V and 2 bases from J; bases unmatched to any gene: 5. The CDR3 is 16 residues long. CDR1 is MNHEY, CDR2 SVGAGI, per germline. CDR3 coding DNA: TGTGCCAGCAGTTACTCAGGCGGGGACAGGGCCTACGAGCAGTACTAC. This translates into CASSYSGGDRAYEQYY.

V usage is TRBV5-6 and J usage is TRBJ2-2, with TRBD1 matching over 7 bases. Germline V gene data show CDR1 as SGHDT and CDR2 as YYEEEE. This CDR3 spans 15 amino acids. J lost 6 bases, V lost 1 base, and 6 bases had no gene match. The CDR3 DNA is TGTGCCAGCAGCTTGCGACAGGGAAGGGCCGGGGAGCTGTTTTTT. Its translation is CASSLRQGRAGELFF.

This clonotype was seen a few times. This could be a read error, since a much larger clone is one nucleotide away. V and J are TRBV11-2 and TRBJ1-6, with D unresolved. There are 15 residues in the CDR3. The V gene's germline CDR1 is SGHAT and CDR2 FQNNGV. CDR3 DNA sequence: TGTGCCAGCAGCCCTAGTACCTCCTATAATCCACCCCTCCACTTT. As protein: CASSPSTSYNPPLHF.

V is TRBV7-9 and J is TRBJ2-5; D gene ambiguous. CDR3 length: 15 residues. CDR1 and CDR2 (germline): SEHNR, FQNEAQ (reference sequence). V was pared by 5 bases and J by 3 bases, with 16 bases between. CDR3 sequence reads: CASSPAAVPEETQYF. In DNA form, the CDR3 reads TGTGCCAGCAGCCCCGCCGCGGTGCCGGAAGAGACCCAGTACTTC.

Points on this clonotype: An end of the junction does not agree with germline; a read error may underlie this. The V and J genes are TRBV12-3 or TRBV12-4 and TRBJ1-2; unclear D gene. The CDR3 consists of 16 residues. CDR3 region: CASSFFIGAEFYGYTF. CDR3 sequence (DNA): TGTGCCAGTAGTTTTTTCATTGGAGCCGAATTCTATGGCTACACCTTC.